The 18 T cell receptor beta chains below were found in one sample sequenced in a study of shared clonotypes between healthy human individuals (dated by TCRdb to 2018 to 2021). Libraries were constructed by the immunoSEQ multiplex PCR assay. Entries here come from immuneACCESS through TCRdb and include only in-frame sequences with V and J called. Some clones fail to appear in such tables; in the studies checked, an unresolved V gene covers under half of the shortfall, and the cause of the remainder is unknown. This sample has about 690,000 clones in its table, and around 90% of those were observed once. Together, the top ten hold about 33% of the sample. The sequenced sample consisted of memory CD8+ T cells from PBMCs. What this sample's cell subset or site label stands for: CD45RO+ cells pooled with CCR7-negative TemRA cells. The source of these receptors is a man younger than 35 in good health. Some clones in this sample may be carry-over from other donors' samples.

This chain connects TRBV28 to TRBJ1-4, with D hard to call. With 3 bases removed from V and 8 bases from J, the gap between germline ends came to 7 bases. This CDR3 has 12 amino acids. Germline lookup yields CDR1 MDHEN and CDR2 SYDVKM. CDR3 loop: CASSFSREKLFF. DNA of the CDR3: TGTGCCAGCAGTTTCAGTCGGGAAAAACTGTTTTTT. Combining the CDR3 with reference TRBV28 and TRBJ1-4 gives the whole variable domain DVKVTQSSRYLVKRTGEKVFLECVQDMDHENMFWYRQDPGLGLRLIYFSYDVKMKEKGDIPEGYSVSREKKERFSLILESASTNQTSMYLCASSFSREKLFFGSGTQLSVL.

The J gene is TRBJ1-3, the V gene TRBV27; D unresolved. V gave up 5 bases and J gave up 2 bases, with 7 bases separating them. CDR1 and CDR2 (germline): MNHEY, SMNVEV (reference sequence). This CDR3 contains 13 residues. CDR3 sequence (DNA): TGTGCCAGCAGTCTTTACACTGGAAACACCATATATTTT. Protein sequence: CASSLYTGNTIYF.

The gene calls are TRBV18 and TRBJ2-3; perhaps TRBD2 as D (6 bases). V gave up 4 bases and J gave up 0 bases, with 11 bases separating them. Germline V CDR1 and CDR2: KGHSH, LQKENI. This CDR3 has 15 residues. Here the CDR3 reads CASSLGRGSTDTQYF. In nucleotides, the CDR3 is TGTGCCAGCTCACTAGGTCGGGGGAGCACAGATACGCAGTATTTT.

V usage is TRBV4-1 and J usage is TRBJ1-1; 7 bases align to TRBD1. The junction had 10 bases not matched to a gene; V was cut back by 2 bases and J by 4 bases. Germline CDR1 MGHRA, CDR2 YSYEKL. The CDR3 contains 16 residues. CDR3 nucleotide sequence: TGCGCCAGCAGCCAAACGAGGATCAGGGGGACCACTGAAGCTTTCTTT. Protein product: CASSQTRIRGTTEAFF.

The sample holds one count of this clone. CDR3 coding DNA: TGTGCCAGCACTCCACCGGGACTAGCGGGACACAATGAGCAGTTCTTC. It codes for CASTPPGLAGHNEQFF. The chain couples TRBV11-2 to TRBJ2-1, with 13 nucleotides matching TRBD2. Germline assignment: CDR1 SGHAT and CDR2 FQNNGV. The CDR3 runs to 16 residues. Trimming took 7 bases from V and 5 from J; bases not matched to a gene: 8.

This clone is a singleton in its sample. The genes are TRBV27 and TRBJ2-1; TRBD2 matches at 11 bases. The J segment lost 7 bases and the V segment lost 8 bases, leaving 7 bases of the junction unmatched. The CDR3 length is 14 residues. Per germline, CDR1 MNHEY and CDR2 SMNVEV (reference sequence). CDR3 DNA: TGTGCCAGCGTGAGACTAGCGGGATGGAATGAGCAGTTCTTC. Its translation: CASVRLAGWNEQFF.

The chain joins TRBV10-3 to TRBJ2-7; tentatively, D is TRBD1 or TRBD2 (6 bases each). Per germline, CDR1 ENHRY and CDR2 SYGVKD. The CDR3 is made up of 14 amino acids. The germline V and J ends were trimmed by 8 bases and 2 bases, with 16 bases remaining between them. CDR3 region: CAIGGGTPAYEQYF. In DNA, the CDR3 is TGTGCCATCGGAGGGGGGACACCTGCCTACGAGCAGTACTTC.

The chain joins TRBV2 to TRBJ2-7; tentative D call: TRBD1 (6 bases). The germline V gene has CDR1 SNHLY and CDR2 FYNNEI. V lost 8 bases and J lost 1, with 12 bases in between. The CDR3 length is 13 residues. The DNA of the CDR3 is TGTGCCAGCGGGGACACATTATCCTACGAGCAGTACTTC. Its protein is CASGDTLSYEQYF.

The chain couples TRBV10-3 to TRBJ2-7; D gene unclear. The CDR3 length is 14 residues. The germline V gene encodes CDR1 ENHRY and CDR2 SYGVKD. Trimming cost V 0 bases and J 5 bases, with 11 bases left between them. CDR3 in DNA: TGTGCCATCAGTGAGTCGGGGATGGTCGACGAGCAGTACTTC. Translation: CAISESGMVDEQYF.

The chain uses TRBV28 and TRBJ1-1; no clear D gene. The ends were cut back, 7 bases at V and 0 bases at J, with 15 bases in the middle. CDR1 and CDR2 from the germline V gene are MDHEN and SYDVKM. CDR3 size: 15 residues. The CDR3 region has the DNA TGTGCCAGCACTCCAACGGGATCCATGAACACTGAAGCTTTCTTT. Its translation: CASTPTGSMNTEAFF.

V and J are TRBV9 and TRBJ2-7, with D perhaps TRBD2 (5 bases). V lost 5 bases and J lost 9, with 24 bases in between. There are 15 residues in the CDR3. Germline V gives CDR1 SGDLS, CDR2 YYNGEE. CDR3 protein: CASSFTENTPGTQYF. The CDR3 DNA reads TGTGCCAGCAGTTTTACAGAGAACACTCCGGGAACGCAGTACTTC.

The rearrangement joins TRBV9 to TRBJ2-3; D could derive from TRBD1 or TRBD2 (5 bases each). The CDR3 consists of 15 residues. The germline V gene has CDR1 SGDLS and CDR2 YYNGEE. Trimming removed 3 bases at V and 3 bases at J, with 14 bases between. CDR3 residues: CASSASGTVTDTQYF. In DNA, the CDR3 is TGTGCCAGCAGCGCATCCGGGACGGTGACAGATACGCAGTATTTT. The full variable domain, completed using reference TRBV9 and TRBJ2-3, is DSGVTQTPKHLITATGQRVTLRCSPRSGDLSVYWYQQSLDQGLQFLIQYYNGEERAKGNILERFSAQQFPDLHSELNLSSLELGDSALYFCASSASGTVTDTQYFGPGTRLTVL.

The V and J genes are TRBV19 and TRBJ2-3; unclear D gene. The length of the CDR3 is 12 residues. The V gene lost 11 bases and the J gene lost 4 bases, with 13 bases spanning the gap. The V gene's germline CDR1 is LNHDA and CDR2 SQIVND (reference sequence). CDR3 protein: CASAGRPDTQYF. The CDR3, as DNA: TGTGCCTCAGCCGGGCGTCCAGATACGCAGTATTTT.

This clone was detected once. In nucleotides, the CDR3 is TGTGCCAGCAGTCTGTTTAAGGGGATGAACACTGAAGCTTTCTTT. Residues: CASSLFKGMNTEAFF. The chain couples TRBV2 to TRBJ1-1, with D possibly TRBD1 on 5 matching bases. The CDR3 runs 15 residues. Germline CDR1 and CDR2: SNHLY and FYNNEI. Trimming stripped 5 bases from V and 0 bases from J, with 13 bases between.

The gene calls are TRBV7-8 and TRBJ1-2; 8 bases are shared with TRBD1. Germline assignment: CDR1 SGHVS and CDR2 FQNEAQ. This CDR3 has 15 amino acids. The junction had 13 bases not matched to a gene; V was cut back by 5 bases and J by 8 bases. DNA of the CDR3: TGTGCCAGCAGCCAACCACACCAGGGGGCTATAGGCTACACCTTC. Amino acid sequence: CASSQPHQGAIGYTF.

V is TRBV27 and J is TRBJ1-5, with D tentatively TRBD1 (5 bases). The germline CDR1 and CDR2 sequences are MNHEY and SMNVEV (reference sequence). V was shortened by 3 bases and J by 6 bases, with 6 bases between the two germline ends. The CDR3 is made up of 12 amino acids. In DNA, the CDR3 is TGTGCCAGCAGTTTTCAGGGTCAGCCCCAGCATTTT. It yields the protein CASSFQGQPQHF.

The CDR3 spells CASSLVPRLETQYF. As DNA, the CDR3 is TGTGCCAGCAGCTTAGTTCCTAGGTTGGAGACCCAGTACTTC. The chain uses TRBV7-9 and TRBJ2-5; D gene uncertain. The CDR3 runs to 14 residues. Between the trimmed V and J ends, which lost 1 base and 5 bases, there was a span of 11 bases. CDR1 SEHNR and CDR2 FQNEAQ come from the germline V gene (reference sequence).

The CDR3 DNA reads as TGTGCCACCGAGGGGGGCGGGGTCTCCTACGAGCAGTACTTC. Its translation is CATEGGGVSYEQYF. This rearrangement joins TRBV11-2 to TRBJ2-7; D could derive from TRBD1 or TRBD2 (6 bases each). The CDR3 is 14 amino acids. Trimming took 10 bases from V and 0 from J, leaving 16 bases between them. Germline CDR1 reads SGHAT; CDR2 reads FQNNGV. The whole variable domain, remainder taken from reference TRBV11-2 and TRBJ2-7, is EAGVAQSPRYKIIEKRQSVAFWCNPISGHATLYWYQQILGQGPKLLIQFQNNGVVDDSQLPKDRFSAERLKGVDSTLKIQPAKLEDSAVYLCATEGGGVSYEQYFGPGTRLTVT.